These 3 T cell receptor beta chains came from one sample sequenced in a study of OX40 agonist ivuxolimab in advanced cancers. Profiled with immunoSEQ multiplex PCR; TCRdb holds only in-frame clones, not every one. The table records more than 35,000 clones, 60% to 85% of them present only once. The material sequenced was CD4+ or CD8+ T cells sorted from blood, taken in a trial of the OX40 agonist ivuxolimab. The source of these receptors is an adult with an advanced solid tumor such as melanoma, head and neck, liver or kidney cancer.

The CDR3 region has the DNA TGTGCCAGCAGCTTACGAGGGGGCACCGGGGAGCTGTTTTTT. Encoded protein: CASSLRGGTGELFF. The chain uses TRBV7-2 and TRBJ2-2; D is possibly TRBD1 (6 bases). Trimming removed 2 bases at V and 4 bases at J, with 8 bases between. The V gene's germline CDR1 is SGHTA and CDR2 FQGNSA. The CDR3 spans 14 residues.

The chain combines TRBV4-2 with TRBJ2-2; TRBD2 agrees at 12 bases. CDR1 and CDR2 (germline): LGHNA, YNFKEQ. This CDR3 contains 18 residues. The trim removed 1 base at V and 5 bases at J, leaving 8 bases unmatched. CDR3 region: CASSQGPLAGGETGELFF. The CDR3 DNA reads as TGTGCCAGCAGCCAAGGACCCCTAGCGGGGGGGGAGACCGGGGAGCTGTTTTTT.

V gene TRBV19 combines with J gene TRBJ2-1; no reliable D call. Trimming removed 0 bases from V and 4 bases from J, with 10 bases in between. The CDR3 has 15 residues. The germline V gene has CDR1 LNHDA and CDR2 SQIVND (reference sequence). CDR3 bases: TGTGCCAGTAGTATAGATGCCGGGCCGTACAATGAGCAGTTCTTC. Protein product: CASSIDAGPYNEQFF.